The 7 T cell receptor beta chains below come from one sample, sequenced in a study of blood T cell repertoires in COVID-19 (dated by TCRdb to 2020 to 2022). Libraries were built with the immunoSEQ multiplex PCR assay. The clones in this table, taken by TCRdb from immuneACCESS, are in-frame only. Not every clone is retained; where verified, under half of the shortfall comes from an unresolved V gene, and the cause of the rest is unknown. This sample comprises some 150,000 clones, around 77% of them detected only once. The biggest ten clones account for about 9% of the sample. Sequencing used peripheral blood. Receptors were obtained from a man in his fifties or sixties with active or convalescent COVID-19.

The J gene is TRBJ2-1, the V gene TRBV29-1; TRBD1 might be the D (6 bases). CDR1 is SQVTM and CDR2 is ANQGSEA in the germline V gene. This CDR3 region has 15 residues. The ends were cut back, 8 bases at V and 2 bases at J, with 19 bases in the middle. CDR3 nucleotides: TGCAGCCCCCACAGGGTCGGGATTGCCTACAATGAGCAGTTCTTC. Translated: CSPHRVGIAYNEQFF.

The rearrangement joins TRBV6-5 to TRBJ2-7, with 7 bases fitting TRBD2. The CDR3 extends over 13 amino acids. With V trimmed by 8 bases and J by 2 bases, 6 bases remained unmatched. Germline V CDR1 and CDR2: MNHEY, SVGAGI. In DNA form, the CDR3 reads TGTGCCAGCGGGGGGGGACGGGCCTACGAGCAGTACTTC. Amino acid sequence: CASGGGRAYEQYF.

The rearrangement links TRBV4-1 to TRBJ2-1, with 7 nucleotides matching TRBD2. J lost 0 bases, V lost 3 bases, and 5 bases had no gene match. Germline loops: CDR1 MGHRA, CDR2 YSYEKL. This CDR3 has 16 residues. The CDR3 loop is CASSQFTSASYNEQFF. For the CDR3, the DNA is TGCGCCAGCAGCCAGTTCACTAGCGCCTCCTACAATGAGCAGTTCTTC.

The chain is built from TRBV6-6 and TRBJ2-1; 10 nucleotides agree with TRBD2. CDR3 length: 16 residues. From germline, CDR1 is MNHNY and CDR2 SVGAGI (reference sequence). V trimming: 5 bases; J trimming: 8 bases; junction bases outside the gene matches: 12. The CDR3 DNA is TGTGCCAGCAGTCCTCGCGGGGCTAGCGGGAGCCATGAGCAGTTCTTC. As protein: CASSPRGASGSHEQFF.

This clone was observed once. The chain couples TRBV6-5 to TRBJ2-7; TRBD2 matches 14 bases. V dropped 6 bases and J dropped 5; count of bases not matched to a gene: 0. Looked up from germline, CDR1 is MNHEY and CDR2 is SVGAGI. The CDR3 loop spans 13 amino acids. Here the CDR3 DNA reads TGTGCCAGCAGGACTAGCGGGAGGGACGAGCAGTACTTC. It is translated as CASRTSGRDEQYF.

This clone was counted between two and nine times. CDR3: CASSTRGSGNTIYF. As DNA, the CDR3 is TGTGCCAGTAGTACCAGGGGCTCTGGAAACACCATATATTTT. This chain connects TRBV19 to TRBJ1-3; a weak D match, TRBD1 (6 bases). There are 14 residues in the CDR3. V was cut by 4 bases and J by 0 bases, with 7 bases left in between. CDR1 is LNHDA, CDR2 SQIVND, per germline (reference sequence).

CDR3 coding DNA: TGTGCCAGCAGCTTAAAACTAGCGGGAGGGAGCTCCTACAATGAGCAGTTCTTC. Translating gives CASSLKLAGGSSYNEQFF. The gene calls are TRBV7-3 and TRBJ2-1, with TRBD2 matching over 13 bases. Germline V gene data show CDR1 as SGHTA and CDR2 as FQGTGA. V lost 1 base to trimming and J lost 0 bases; unmatched junction nucleotides: 3. The length of the CDR3 is 18 residues.